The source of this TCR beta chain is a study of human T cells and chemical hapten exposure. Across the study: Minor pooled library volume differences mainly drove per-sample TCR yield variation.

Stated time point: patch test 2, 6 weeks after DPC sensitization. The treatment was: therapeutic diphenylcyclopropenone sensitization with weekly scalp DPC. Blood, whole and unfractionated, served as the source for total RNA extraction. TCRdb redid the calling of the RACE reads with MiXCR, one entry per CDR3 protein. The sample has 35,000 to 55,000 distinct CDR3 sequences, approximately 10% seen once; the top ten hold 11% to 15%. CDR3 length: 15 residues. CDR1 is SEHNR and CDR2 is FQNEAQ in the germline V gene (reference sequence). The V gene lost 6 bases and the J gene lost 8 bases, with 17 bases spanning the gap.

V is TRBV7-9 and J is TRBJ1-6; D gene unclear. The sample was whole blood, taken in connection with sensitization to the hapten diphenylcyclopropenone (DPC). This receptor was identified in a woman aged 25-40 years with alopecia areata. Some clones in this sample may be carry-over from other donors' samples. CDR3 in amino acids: CASRSREALDSPLHF. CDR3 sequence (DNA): TGTGCCAGCAGGAGCCGGGAAGCCTTAGATTCACCCCTCCACTTT.